This TCR beta chain was profiled in a study of blood T cell repertoires in COVID-19 (TCRdb year 2020). For the study in its entirety: The collaborator samples originated in the United States, Italy and Spain and spanned the acute and convalescent phases of COVID-19. Samples were obtained from the ongoing ImmuneRACE study (first 160 participants) and from approximately 1,200 subjects provided by 6 global collaborators. Where available, HLA class I and class II types were obtained from metadata supplied by the sample provider rather than from assay-based typing. The repertoires were made available in a free public database intended to serve as a resource for research on the immune response to SARS-CoV-2. Deeply sampled blood TCRbeta repertoires from subjects exposed to, actively infected with, or recovered from COVID-19 were included in the dataset. The prospective study material was composed of cDNA or gDNA derived from T cells, B-cell-depleted T cells, or PBMCs. The sample metadata nearly always contained a de-identified subject ID, COVID-19 status, age in years and sex.

Measured from the cysteine to the phenylalanine, the CDR3 is 19 residues long. Only the CDR3 region is kept as DNA, spanning 57 bases read in frame from base 1. According to the germline V gene, CDR1 reads SGHAT and CDR2 reads FQNNGV. Trimming accounts for 1 base at V and 6 bases at J, while the number of junction bases matched to no gene is 16. Comment on this clone: This clone's antigen is unknown. Base-call qualities are not available, and no considerably larger clone is one nucleotide away.

One collaborating source in Seattle enrolled patients during active infection and followed them longitudinally through the course of disease. Each collaborating institution followed its own protocols to collect whole blood in K2EDTA tubes. For TCRbeta analysis, collaborator samples were shipped as frozen whole blood, as isolated PBMCs, or as DNA extracted from either sample type. The immunoSEQ Assay, a bias-controlled multiplex PCR, was used to amplify TCRbeta CDR3 regions from genomic DNA. Under the source paper's analysis protocol: Within the assay, amplification of reference gene primers was used to estimate how many nucleated cells each sample contained. To quantify the absolute abundance of each unique TCRbeta CDR3 rearrangement, sequence reads were collapsed and filtered. Productive Simpson clonality was computed per sample as the square root of Simpson's diversity index over productive rearrangements. This is the immuneACCESS table as TCRdb keeps it, with only in-frame sequences that have V and J called. A part of the clones is gone; compared with another copy, unresolved V genes explain less than half, and the rest is unexplained. V and J calls and clone size are copied from that table; D and trimming were computed from the DNA. The sample profile shows roughly 30,000 clones; nearly 90% of them were found once. Less than 8% of the sample comes from the top ten.

The investigation overall reported the following: How much clinical and demographic metadata was included differed by source and by participant, and the metadata was provided uncurated.

The sequencing sample was made of peripheral blood. The chain uses TRBV11-2 and TRBJ2-1; TRBD2 agrees with 9 junctional bases. The origin of this receptor is a man aged 55 to 70 with COVID-19, enrolled during active disease. The DNA sequence follows: TGTGCCAGCAGCTTAGCCCTTCAATATGGGACTAGCAGGGGCAATGAGCAGTTCTTC. The encoded protein is CASSLALQYGTSRGNEQFF. With the portions outside the CDR3 filled from the reference TRBV11-2 and TRBJ2-1 genes, the complete variable region becomes EAGVAQSPRYKIIEKRQSVAFWCNPISGHATLYWYQQILGQGPKLLIQFQNNGVVDDSQLPKDRFSAERLKGVDSTLKIQPAKLEDSAVYLCASSLALQYGTSRGNEQFFGPGTRLTVL.